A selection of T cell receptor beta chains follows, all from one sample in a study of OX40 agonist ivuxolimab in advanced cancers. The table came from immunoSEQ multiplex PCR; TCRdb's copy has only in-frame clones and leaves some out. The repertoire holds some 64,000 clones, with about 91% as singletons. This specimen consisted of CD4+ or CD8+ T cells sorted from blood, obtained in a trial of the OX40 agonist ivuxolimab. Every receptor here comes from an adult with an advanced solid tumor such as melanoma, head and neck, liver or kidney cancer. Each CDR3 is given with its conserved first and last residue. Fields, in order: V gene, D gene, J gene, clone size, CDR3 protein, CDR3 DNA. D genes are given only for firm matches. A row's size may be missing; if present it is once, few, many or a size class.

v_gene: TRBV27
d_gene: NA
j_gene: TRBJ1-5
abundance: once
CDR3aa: CASSEVYSNQPQHF
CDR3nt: TGTGCCAGCAGCGAGGTATATAGCAATCAGCCCCAGCATTTT

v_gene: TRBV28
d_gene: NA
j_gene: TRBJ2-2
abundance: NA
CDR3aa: CASSTWDITGELFF
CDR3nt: TGTGCCAGCAGTACTTGGGATATAACCGGGGAGCTGTTTTTT

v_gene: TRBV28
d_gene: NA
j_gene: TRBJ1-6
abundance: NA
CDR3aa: CASSPTGPRSPLHF
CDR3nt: TGTGCCAGCAGCCCGACAGGTCCGAGATCACCCCTCCACTTT

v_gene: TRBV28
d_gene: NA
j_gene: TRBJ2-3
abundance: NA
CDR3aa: CASSFRGFSTDTQYF
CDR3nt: TGTGCCAGCAGCTTCCGGGGGTTTAGCACAGATACGCAGTATTTT

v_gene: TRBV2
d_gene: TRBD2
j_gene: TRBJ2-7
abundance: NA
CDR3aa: CASSRTSGSNEQYF
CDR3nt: TGTGCCAGCAGTCGGACTAGCGGGAGTAACGAGCAGTACTTC

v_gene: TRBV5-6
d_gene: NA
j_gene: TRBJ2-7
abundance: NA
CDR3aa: CASSLAPDSGREQYF
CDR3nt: TGTGCCAGCAGCTTGGCCCCCGATTCTGGCCGCGAGCAGTACTTC

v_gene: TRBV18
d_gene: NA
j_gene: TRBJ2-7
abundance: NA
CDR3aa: CASSPHPDYEQYF
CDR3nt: TGTGCCAGCTCACCACACCCAGACTACGAGCAGTACTTC

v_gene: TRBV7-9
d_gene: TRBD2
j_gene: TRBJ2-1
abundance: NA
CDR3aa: CASSLGLAGGRAYNEQFF
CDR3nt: TGTGCCAGCAGCTTAGGACTAGCGGGAGGGCGAGCCTACAATGAGCAGTTCTTC

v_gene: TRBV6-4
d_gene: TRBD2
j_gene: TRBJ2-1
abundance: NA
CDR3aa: CASSPQGGSYNEQFF
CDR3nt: TGTGCCAGCAGCCCCCAAGGCGGGAGTTACAATGAGCAGTTCTTC

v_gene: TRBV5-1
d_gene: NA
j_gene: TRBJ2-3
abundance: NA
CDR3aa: CASSFPGADTDTQYF
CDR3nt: TGCGCCAGCAGCTTCCCAGGGGCCGACACAGATACGCAGTATTTT

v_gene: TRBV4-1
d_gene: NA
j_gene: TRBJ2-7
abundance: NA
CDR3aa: CASSQSGGAGYEQYF
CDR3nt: TGCGCCAGCAGCCAATCTGGCGGGGCGGGATACGAGCAGTACTTC

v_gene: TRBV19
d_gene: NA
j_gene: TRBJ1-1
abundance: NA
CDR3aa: CASSTTIQTEAFF
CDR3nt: TGTGCCAGTAGCACAACGATCCAAACTGAAGCTTTCTTT

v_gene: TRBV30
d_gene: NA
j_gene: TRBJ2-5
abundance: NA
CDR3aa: CAWSGSKGETQYF
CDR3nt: TGTGCCTGGAGCGGGAGTAAGGGAGAGACCCAGTACTTC

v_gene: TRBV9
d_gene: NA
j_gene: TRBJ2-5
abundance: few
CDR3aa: CASSAGALWETQYF
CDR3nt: TGTGCCAGCAGCGCAGGAGCGCTATGGGAGACCCAGTACTTC

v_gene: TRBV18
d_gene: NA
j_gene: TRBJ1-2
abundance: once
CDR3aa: CASSPGGWGIYGYTF
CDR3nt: TGTGCCAGCTCACCGGGAGGATGGGGAATCTATGGCTACACCTTC

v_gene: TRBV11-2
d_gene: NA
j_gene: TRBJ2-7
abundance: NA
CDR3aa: CASSPKTREQYF
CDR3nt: TGTGCCAGCAGTCCCAAGACACGGGAGCAGTACTTC

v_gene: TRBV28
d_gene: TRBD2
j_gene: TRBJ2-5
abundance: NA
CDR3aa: CASSPGGAGSQETQYF
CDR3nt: TGTGCCAGCAGTCCGGGGGGAGCGGGTTCCCAAGAGACCCAGTACTTC

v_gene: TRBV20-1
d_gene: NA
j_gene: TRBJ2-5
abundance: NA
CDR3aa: CSASPQETQYF
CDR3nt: TGCAGTGCGAGTCCCCAAGAGACCCAGTACTTC

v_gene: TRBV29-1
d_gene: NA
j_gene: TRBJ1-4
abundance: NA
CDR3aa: CSVKGGETNEKLFF
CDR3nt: TGCAGCGTGAAGGGGGGAGAGACTAATGAAAAACTGTTTTTT

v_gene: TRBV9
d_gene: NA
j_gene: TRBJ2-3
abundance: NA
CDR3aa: CASSSPPPTDTQYF
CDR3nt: TGTGCCAGTTCGTCCCCTCCGCCCACAGATACGCAGTATTTT

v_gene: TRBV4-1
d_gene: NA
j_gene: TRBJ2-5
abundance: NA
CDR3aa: CASSQRVQETQYF
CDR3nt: TGCGCCAGCAGCCAGCGGGTCCAAGAGACCCAGTACTTC

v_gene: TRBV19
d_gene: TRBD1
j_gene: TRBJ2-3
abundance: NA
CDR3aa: CASSINQGASTDTQYF
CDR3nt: TGTGCCAGTAGTATTAATCAGGGGGCGTCGACAGATACGCAGTATTTT

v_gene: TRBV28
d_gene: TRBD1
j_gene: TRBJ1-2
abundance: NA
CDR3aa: CASSPRDRETYGYTF
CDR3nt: TGTGCCAGCAGTCCCCGGGACAGGGAGACCTATGGCTACACCTTC

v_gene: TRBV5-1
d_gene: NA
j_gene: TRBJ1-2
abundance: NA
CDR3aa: CASKQAAGHGYTF
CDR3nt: TGCGCCAGCAAGCAGGCGGCGGGACATGGCTACACCTTC

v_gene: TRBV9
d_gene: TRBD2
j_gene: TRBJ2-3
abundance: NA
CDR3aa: CASSFRVAGGPTDTQYF
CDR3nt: TGTGCCAGCAGCTTTAGGGTGGCGGGAGGGCCCACAGATACGCAGTATTTT

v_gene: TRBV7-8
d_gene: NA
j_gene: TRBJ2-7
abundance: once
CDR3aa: CASSLQDYTYEQYF
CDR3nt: TGTGCCAGCAGCTTACAGGACTACACTTACGAGCAGTACTTC

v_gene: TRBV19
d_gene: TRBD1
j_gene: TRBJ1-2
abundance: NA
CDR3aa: CASSPGQGVSNYGYTF
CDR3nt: TGTGCCAGTAGTCCGGGACAGGGGGTATCTAACTATGGCTACACCTTC

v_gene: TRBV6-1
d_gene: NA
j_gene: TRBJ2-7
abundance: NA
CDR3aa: CASSLVGGGYEQYF
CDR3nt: TGTGCCAGCAGCCTTGTGGGAGGTGGCTACGAGCAGTACTTC

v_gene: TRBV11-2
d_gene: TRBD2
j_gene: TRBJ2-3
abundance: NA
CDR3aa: CASRLAYLGDTQYF
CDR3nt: TGTGCCAGCAGACTAGCGTATCTGGGAGATACGCAGTATTTT

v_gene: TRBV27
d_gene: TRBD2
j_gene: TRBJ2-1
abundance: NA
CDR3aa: CASSRSSGRAGEQFF
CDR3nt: TGTGCCAGCAGTCGATCTAGCGGGAGGGCAGGAGAGCAGTTCTTC

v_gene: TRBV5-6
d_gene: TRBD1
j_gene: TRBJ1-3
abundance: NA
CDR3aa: CASSSYRQGGNTIYF
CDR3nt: TGTGCCAGCAGCTCCTACCGACAGGGTGGAAACACCATATATTTT

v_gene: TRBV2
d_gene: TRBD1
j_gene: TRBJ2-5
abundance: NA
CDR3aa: CASRVTGEETQYF
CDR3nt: TGTGCCAGCAGGGTAACAGGGGAAGAGACCCAGTACTTC

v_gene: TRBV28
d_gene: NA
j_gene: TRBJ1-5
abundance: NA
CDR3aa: CASTRQMSNQPQHF
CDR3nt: TGTGCCAGCACGCGTCAGATGAGCAATCAGCCCCAGCATTTT